The T cell receptor beta chain under discussion was sequenced for a study of cytomegalovirus exposure and HLA in healthy donors listed by TCRdb under 2017. With respect to the entire study: An earlier analysis of roughly 570 of the donors reported 276 Gb of sequence data and 95 million to 120 million unique TCR beta sequences obtained from around 180 million T cells. An early release that covered some 630 HLA-typed donors contained around 300 gigabases of sequencing data and 85 million to 100 million unique TCR sequences. Among the roughly 390 genotyped donors, under 90% belonged to the genetic ancestry cluster associated with self-reported Caucasian donors. The aim of the study was to test whether cataloging public T cell receptors could identify signatures of past pathogen exposure. The T cell repertoires of about 700 subjects were profiled by immunosequencing and related to cytomegalovirus serostatus. A separate validation cohort of roughly 130 different subjects was used in addition to the roughly 670-subject first cohort. To predict cytomegalovirus infection status, the study brought together high-throughput TCR immunosequencing, statistical association of individual TCRs with disease status, and machine learning. A later analysis re-analyzed previously published TCR beta repertoires from hundreds of donors and added high-resolution HLA genotyping to study TCR occurrence patterns. In the later analysis, no new phenotypic data were used to find candidate immune exposures; instead, reliance was placed on TCR beta sequences and their occurrence across donors. To decide whether each TCR beta V gene segment behaved as functional or pseudogenic, an earlier analysis of some 570 of the donors relied on high-throughput TCR beta sequencing. Donor age, sex, ethnicity and CMV serostatus were collected together with the repertoire data. A later genetic analysis took genome-wide SNP genotypes for about 55% of the roughly 670 donors and used that subset as a discovery cohort. All discovery cohort repertoires had been generated on a single sequencing platform. Class I and class II HLA loci were covered by the typing at four-digit resolution. Typing coverage differed by locus: A, B, C, DRB1 and DQB1 were typed in about 629-630 donors, DQA1 in 522, DPA1 in 600 to 610, and DPB1 in approximately 450. Because of strong linkage in the cohort, four to six DR-DQ haplotypes were treated as single units for association and clustering. Among almost 400 genotyped donors of the cohort, an average of approximately 250,000 unique TCR beta nucleotide sequences were sequenced per donor, roughly 20% of them non-productive.

Broad study findings and their caveats: The sequencing pipeline was judged likely to have produced a cluster of highly shared sequence variants as a technical artifact. Some IMGT-functional V segments, including TRBV6-2 and TRBV6-3, could not be told apart with the 87-base-pair reads, so those segments were excluded. In an earlier analysis of 587 of the donors, most TCR beta V segments appeared in productive rearrangements about 87% or about 30% of the time, broadly matching IMGT annotations. In a later analysis, several top co-occurrence clusters were reported to appear linked to parvovirus B19, influenza, CMV and Epstein-Barr virus. A further reported finding was that TCR beta sequences accurately predicted the HLA-A and HLA-B alleles for most subjects in the first cohort. Linkage disequilibrium might explain the correlated functional status among segregating V segments, but an unknown experimental factor could not be excluded. The authors suggested that the approach could potentially be extended to other disease states and immunological phenotypes. Strong co-occurrence of HLA alleles, especially DR and DQ, made assigning TCR associations to individual alleles difficult. The classifier was reported to diagnose cytomegalovirus status with high specificity and sensitivity in both the original and validation cohorts. Compared with the roughly 670-donor mean, donors in an Asian-associated ancestry cluster had fewer N-insertions in productive TCRs, according to a later genetic analysis. Immune exposure information for the cohort was limited to CMV serostatus. V-gene and J-gene trimming of TCR beta chains was associated with a missense DCLRE1C variant in a later genetic analysis, and the association was replicated in an independent cohort. The cohort was sequenced for TCR beta chains only, and without alpha or paired-chain data the features that could be detected were limited. Most TCR sequences were seen in very few donors, while some public TCRs were found in many individuals. The study gave a list of under 200 TCR beta chains associated with cytomegalovirus. Presence/absence analyses assumed roughly uniform sequencing depth across donors, an assumption that may not hold. In a later analysis, the rate of TCR association differed among HLA loci, with DRB1 alleles having the most associated TCRs and HLA-C alleles having the fewest. At a false discovery rate of 0.05, a later analysis linked roughly 17,000 TCR beta sequences to specific HLA alleles. Around 16 rarely observed V segments, including chromosome 9 orphons, were excluded from the earlier analysis of almost 600 of the donors because counts were too low. In a later analysis, HLA-associated TCR beta chains were found to be more clonally expanded and to have lower generation probabilities than equally common non-associated chains. According to a later analysis, most CMV-associated TCR beta chains appeared to be HLA-restricted, and the HLA associations seemed to be driven largely by CMV exposure. In vitro tests confirmed that a few of the cytomegalovirus-associated TCR beta chains recognize cytomegalovirus antigens. Because HLA typing was unavailable for some donors at each locus, only the typed subset was used in association tests.

The library was prepared using the immunoSEQ multiplex PCR assay. For the multiplex PCR, a mixture combining 60 forward primers for TCR Vbeta segments and 13 reverse primers for TCR Jbeta segments was used. The CDR3 region of rearranged TCR beta genes was amplified from genomic DNA with a multiplex PCR assay. The Illumina HiSeq System was used to sequence the amplified TCR beta libraries as 87-base-pair reads. As for the original processing: In a later analysis, 70 million to 95 million unique TCR beta chains were counted across the roughly 670 repertoires, and roughly 11 million of these chains were shared by at least two donors. A nearest-neighbor algorithm error-corrected the raw reads and collapsed the reads into unique sequences, merging closely related sequences to remove PCR and sequencing errors. To assign V, D and J gene segments, CDR3 sequences were aligned to IMGT reference sequences. For a sequence to be retained, a match of at least six nucleotides to both a V gene segment and a J gene segment was required. Rearrangements were called productive when the CDR3 lacked stop codons and stayed in frame with V and J; all others were non-productive. CDR3 was defined by IMGT convention, running from the second conserved V-encoded cysteine to the conserved J-encoded phenylalanine. In an earlier analysis of roughly 610 of the donors, sequences lacking an unambiguous match to a single V gene segment were excluded. In an earlier analysis of approximately 550 of the donors, V segments were called functional above 56.7% productive rearrangements and were called segregating when the between-donor standard deviation exceeded 5%. A statistical classification framework was built to diagnose cytomegalovirus status from the catalog of TCR beta chain sequences. In a later analysis, TCR nucleotide sequences were compared against IMGT/GENE-DB human TR gene sequences so that V and J genes could be assigned. In a later analysis, CDR3 sequences and most-parsimonious VDJ recombination scenarios were assigned using the TCRdist pipeline. In a later analysis, each TCR beta chain was defined by its CDR3 amino acid sequence together with its V-gene family, and reads lacking a unique V-gene family were excluded. A later analysis removed 550 to 650 highly shared, low-generation-probability nucleotide sequences to deal with suspected cross-contamination and a sequencing artifact. In a later analysis, a clonal expansion index for each public chain was calculated from normalized within-repertoire ranks of inferred template counts. In a later analysis, generation probabilities were computed with a VDJ recombination model fitted to out-of-frame rearrangements, and the resulting probabilities were checked against IGoR. In a later analysis, TCR-TCR, TCR-HLA and TCR-CMV co-occurrence was scored with hypergeometric tests, and a repertoire-size bias correction was applied to TCR pairs. False discovery rates were estimated in a later analysis by permuting HLA or CMV assignments 20 times. A later analysis grouped co-occurring TCRs with DBSCAN, adding TCRdist sequence similarity when clustering within HLA-allele-positive subsets. Repertoires with fewer than 30,000 or more than 120,000 public chains were left out of co-occurrence clustering, as were a handful of repertoires with anomalous nucleotide sharing. TCRdb took this table from immuneACCESS and kept in-frame rearrangements with V and J called. Such tables lack part of the clones; where checked against another copy, unresolved V genes explain under half of the gap, and the rest is unexplained. D and trimming come from the DNA, and the V and J calls and clone size come from that table. The table for this sample lists fewer than 250,000 clones; roughly 80% of them were counted only once. Of the sample, approximately 2.8% falls within the top ten clones.

From a lookup of the germline V gene (reference sequence), CDR1 and CDR2 are LNHDA and SQIVND. The CDR3 starts with the cysteine, ends with the phenylalanine, and has 16 residues. Only the CDR3 region is kept as DNA, spanning 48 bases read in frame from base 1. Points on this clone: This clone's antigen is unknown. No much larger clone exists at a distance of one base, and base qualities are not known.

The cohort consisted of hundreds of healthy bone marrow donors. Cohort members were all nominally healthy when sampled, although unrecorded immune exposures were likely present. The donor was CMV seronegative and was included in the group of under 450 seronegative cohort members. A peripheral blood sample was collected from each donor, and TCR beta sequencing was performed on peripheral blood mononuclear cells. The Qiagen DNeasy Blood Extraction Kit was used to extract genomic DNA from the blood cell samples. Here the chain combines TRBV19 and TRBJ2-5; matching of 6 bases hints at TRBD1 as the D gene. The closer fit of TRBJ2-7 to the DNA end suggests the J call may be wrong. This TCR was recovered from a man under 40 in good health and CMV-seronegative. The sequencing input was PBMCs. For the CDR3, the sequence is CASSKSPTGSGNEQYF. The DNA is TGTGCCAGTAGTAAGTCCCCGACAGGTTCGGGAAACGAGCAGTACTTC.